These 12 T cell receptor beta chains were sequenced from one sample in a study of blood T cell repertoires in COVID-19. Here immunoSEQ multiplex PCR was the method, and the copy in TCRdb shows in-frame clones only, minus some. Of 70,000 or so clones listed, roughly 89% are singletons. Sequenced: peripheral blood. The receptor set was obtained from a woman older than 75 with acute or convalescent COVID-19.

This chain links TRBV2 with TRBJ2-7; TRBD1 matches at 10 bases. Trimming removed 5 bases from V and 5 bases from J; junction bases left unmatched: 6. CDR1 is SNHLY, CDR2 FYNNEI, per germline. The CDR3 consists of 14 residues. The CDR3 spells CASSTGTGVHEQYF. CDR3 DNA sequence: TGTGCCAGCAGTACCGGGACAGGGGTGCACGAGCAGTACTTC.

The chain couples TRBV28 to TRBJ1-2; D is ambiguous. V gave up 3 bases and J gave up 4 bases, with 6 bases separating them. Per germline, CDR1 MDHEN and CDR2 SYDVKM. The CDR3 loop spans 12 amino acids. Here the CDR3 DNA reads TGTGCCAGCAGTTTCGGTCGCTATGGCTACACCTTC. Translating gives CASSFGRYGYTF.

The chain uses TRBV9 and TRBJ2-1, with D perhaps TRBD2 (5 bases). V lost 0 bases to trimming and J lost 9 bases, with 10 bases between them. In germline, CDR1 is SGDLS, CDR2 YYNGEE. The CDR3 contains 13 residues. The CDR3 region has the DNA TGTGCCAGCAGCGTAGTGGGGAGTATTGAGCAGTTCTTC. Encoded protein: CASSVVGSIEQFF.

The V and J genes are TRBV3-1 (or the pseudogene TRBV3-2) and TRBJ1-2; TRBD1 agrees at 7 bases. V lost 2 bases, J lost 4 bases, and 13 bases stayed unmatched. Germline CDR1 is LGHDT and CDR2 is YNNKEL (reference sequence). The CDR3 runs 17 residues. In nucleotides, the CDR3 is TGTGCCAGCAGCCAACAAGATCAGCTAGGGGGCGGCTATGGCTACACCTTC. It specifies CASSQQDQLGGGYGYTF.

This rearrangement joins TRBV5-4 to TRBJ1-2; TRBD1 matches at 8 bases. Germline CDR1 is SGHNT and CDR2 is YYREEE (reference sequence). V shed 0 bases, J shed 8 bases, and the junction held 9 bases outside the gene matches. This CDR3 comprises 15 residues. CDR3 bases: TGTGCCAGCAGCTTGGGGACGTTCAGGGGGCAGGGCTACACCTTC. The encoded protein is CASSLGTFRGQGYTF. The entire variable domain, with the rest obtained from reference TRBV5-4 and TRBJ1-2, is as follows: ETGVTQSPTHLIKTRGQQVTLRCSSQSGHNTVSWYQQALGQGPQFIFQYYREEENGRGNFPPRFSGLQFPNYSSELNVNALELDDSALYLCASSLGTFRGQGYTFGSGTRLTVV.

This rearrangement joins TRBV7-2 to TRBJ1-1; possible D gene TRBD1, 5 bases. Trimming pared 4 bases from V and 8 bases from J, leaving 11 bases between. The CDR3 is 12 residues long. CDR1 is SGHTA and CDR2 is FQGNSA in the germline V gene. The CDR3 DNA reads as TGTGCCAGCAGCTCCTTAGGGGTAGAAGCTTTCTTT. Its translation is CASSSLGVEAFF.

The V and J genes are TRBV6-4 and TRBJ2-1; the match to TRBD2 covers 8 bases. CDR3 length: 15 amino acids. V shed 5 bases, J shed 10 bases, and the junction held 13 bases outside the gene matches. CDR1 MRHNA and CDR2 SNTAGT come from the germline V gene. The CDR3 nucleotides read TGTGCCAGCAGTCCTGAGGCTAGCGGGCTCGGAGAGCAGTTCTTC. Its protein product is CASSPEASGLGEQFF.

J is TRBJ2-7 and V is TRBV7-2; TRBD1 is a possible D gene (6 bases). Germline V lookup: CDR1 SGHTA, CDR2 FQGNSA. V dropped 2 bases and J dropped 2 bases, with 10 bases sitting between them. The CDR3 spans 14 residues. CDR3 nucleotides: TGTGCCAGCAGCTTAAGAACAGGGACCTACGAGCAGTACTTC. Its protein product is CASSLRTGTYEQYF.

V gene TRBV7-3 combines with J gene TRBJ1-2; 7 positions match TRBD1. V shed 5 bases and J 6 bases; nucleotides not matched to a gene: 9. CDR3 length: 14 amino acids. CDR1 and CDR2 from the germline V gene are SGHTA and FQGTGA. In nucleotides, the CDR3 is TGTGCCAGCAGCGATAGACAGGGAAGGGATGGCTACACCTTC. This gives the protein CASSDRQGRDGYTF.

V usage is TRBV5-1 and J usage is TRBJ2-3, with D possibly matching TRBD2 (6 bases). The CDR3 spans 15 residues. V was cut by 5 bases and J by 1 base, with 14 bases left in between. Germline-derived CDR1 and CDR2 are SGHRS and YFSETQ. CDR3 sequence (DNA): TGCGCCAGCAGTCGGGGGAGGCCTGGCACAGATACGCAGTATTTT. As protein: CASSRGRPGTDTQYF.

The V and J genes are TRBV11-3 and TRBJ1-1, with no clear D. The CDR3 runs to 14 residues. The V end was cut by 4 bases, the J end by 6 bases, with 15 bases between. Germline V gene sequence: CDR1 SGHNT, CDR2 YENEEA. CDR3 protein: CASSSSGPDSEAFF. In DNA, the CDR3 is TGTGCCAGCAGCTCCTCGGGCCCGGACTCTGAAGCTTTCTTT.

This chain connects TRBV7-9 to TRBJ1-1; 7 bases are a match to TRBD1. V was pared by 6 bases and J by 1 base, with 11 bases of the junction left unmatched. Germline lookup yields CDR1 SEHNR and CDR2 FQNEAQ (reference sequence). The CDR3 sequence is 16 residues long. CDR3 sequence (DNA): TGTGCCAGCAGTCGACCCGGACAGGATACGAACACTGAAGCTTTCTTT. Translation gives CASSRPGQDTNTEAFF.